The present entry profiles one T cell receptor beta chain with its context. Its antigen is as yet unknown. On sorted subsets, replicate PCRs used 150 to 250 ng DNA, or tens of thousands of T cell genomes. Measured with immunoSEQ multiplex PCR; TCRdb has only the in-frame clones, and not every one. The table includes roughly 320,000 clones, about nine tenths detected once. This CDR3 is 14 amino acids long. In germline, CDR1 is WSHSY, CDR2 SAAADI. V dropped 3 bases and J dropped 1 base, with 9 bases sitting between them. The data stem from a study of shared clonotypes between healthy human individuals. Points from the study as a whole: Only blood underwent sampling, and tissue repertoires likely differ. In a few donors, approximately 5% of naive CD4 clonotypes appeared in common. Generation probabilities of non-shared clonotypes were lower (relative to those shared by all four donors).

The sequenced material came from memory CD8+ T cells sorted from blood. As for subset: CD45RO+ cells pooled with CCR7-negative TemRA cells. This sequence joins TRBV10-2 and TRBJ1-2, with D possibly being TRBD1 (5 bases). This TCR was sampled from a man aged 18 to 29 in good health. The CDR3, as DNA: TGCGCCAGCAGTGAATCGACAGTTAACTATGGCTACACCTTC. Residues: CASSESTVNYGYTF.